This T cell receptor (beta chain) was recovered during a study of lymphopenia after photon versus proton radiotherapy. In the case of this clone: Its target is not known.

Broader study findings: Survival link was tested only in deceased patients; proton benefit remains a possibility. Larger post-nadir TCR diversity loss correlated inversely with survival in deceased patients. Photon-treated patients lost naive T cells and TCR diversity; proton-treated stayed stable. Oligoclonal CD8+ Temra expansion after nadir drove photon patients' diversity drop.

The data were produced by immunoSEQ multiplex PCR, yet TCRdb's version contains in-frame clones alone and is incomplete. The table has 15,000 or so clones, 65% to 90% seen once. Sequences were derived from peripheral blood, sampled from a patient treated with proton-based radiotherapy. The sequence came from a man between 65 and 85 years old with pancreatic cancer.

The CDR3 is CASSPGETEAFF. The CDR3 DNA reads TGCGCCAGCAGCCCGGGGGAAACTGAAGCTTTCTTT. The chain couples TRBV5-1 to TRBJ1-1; the D gene is possibly TRBD1 (5 bases). Germline values: CDR1 SGHRS, CDR2 YFSETQ. The CDR3 loop spans 12 amino acids. The V end was cut by 4 bases, the J end by 5 bases, with 9 bases between. Together with reference TRBV5-1 and TRBJ1-1, the CDR3 gives the full variable domain: KAGVTQTPRYLIKTRGQQVTLSCSPISGHRSVSWYQQTPGQGLQFLFEYFSETQRNKGNFPGRFSGRQFSNSRSEMNVSTLELGDSALYLCASSPGETEAFFGQGTRLTVV.